This T cell receptor (beta chain) appears in the sequencing data of a study of blood T cells in healthy people across ages. This clonotype came up once. No antigen is known for it. Findings and caveats of the study: Estimates of total diversity, which came from one million sequenced T cells, were considered to be underestimates.

Then a second PCR, running roughly 7 to 11 cycles, was carried out with a sample-barcoded 5' primer and a J-beta primer mix. Tagging of each cDNA molecule was performed by a template-switch adaptor with 12 random nucleotides. TCRdb redid the calling of the 5' RACE reads with MiXCR, one entry per CDR3 protein. The sample records some 900,000 distinct CDR3 sequences, roughly 50% being singletons. The CDR3 extends over 14 amino acids. Germline loops: CDR1 MDHEN, CDR2 SYDVKM. The donors, aged about 6 to 95, were healthy Caucasians from Russia. Specimen: blood. The chain joins TRBV28 to TRBJ2-5; TRBD1 aligns across 10 bases. The J call may be incorrect, as the DNA end agrees better with TRBJ2-7. This TCR came from a man aged 30 to 45 in good health. DNA for the CDR3: TGTGCCAGCAACCCGGGACAGGGGATCTACGAGCAGTACTTC. Its protein product is CASNPGQGIYEQYF.